The 2 T cell receptor beta chains below were found in one sample sequenced in a study of cytomegalovirus exposure and HLA in healthy donors (dated by TCRdb to about 2017). The library was prepared using the immunoSEQ multiplex PCR assay. For the multiplex PCR, a mixture combining 60 forward primers for TCR Vbeta segments and 13 reverse primers for TCR Jbeta segments was used. TCRdb obtained this table from immuneACCESS and retained in-frame rearrangements with V and J assigned. These tables miss some clones; where compared with another copy, unresolved V genes account for less than half of the shortfall, and the remainder is unexplained. This sample is represented by approximately 190,000 clones; 75% to 90% of them were singletons. Of the sample, less than 7% falls within the top ten clones. Sequences were obtained from PBMCs. These receptor sequences come from a man in his forties or fifties in good health and CMV-seropositive.

The chain recombines TRBV2 with TRBJ2-7; TRBD1 matches at 7 bases. The length of the CDR3 is 13 residues. The junction had 0 bases not matched to a gene; V was cut back by 2 bases and J by 2 bases. The germline V gene encodes CDR1 SNHLY and CDR2 FYNNEI. CDR3 region: CASSEQGAYEQYF. CDR3 nucleotides: TGTGCCAGCAGTGAACAGGGGGCCTACGAGCAGTACTTC.

This clone showed up just a few times. The V and J genes are TRBV7-8 and TRBJ2-7; 7 bases are a match to TRBD1. Germline values: CDR1 SGHVS, CDR2 FQNEAQ. The CDR3 runs 15 residues. The V segment lost 2 bases and the J segment 7 bases; nucleotides outside the gene matches: 11. The CDR3 bases are TGTGCCAGCAGCTTATCCACGTGGGACAGATGGGAGCAGTACTTC. As protein: CASSLSTWDRWEQYF.